Each of the 31 T cell receptor beta chains below was sequenced from the same sample in a study of vaccination and CD4 T cells after COVID-19. No antigen has been identified for these receptors. Stated treatment: approximately 9-day PBMC culture with coronavirus spike peptide pools or control peptides (ViraFEST assay). The Oncomine TCR Beta short-read assay was applied to DNA of cultured CD4+ T cells. TCRdb reprocessed the PCR reads via MiXCR and lists one record per CDR3 protein. Altogether around 11,000 distinct CDR3 sequences are present, 65% being singletons, with the ten largest covering 26%. The sequenced sample was CD4+ T cells from blood, cultured in vitro, obtained before SARS-CoV-2 vaccination. The receptors were gathered from a human donor who had recovered from COVID-19.

The chain combines TRBV28 with TRBJ2-5, with 14 positions matching TRBD2. The CDR3 covers 18 residues. Germline CDR1 and CDR2: MDHEN and SYDVKM. V lost 5 bases, J lost 4 bases, and 12 bases stayed unmatched. CDR3 in DNA: TGTGCCAGCAGTGCCACGACTAGCGGGAGGGCCTTCGGAGAGACCCAGTACTTC. Residues: CASSATTSGRAFGETQYF.

V usage is TRBV20-1 and J usage is TRBJ2-5, with D possibly matching TRBD1 (5 bases). Trimming pared 1 base from V and 2 bases from J, leaving 11 bases between. The CDR3 extends over 14 amino acids. CDR1 is DFQATT, CDR2 SNEGSKA, per germline (reference sequence). CDR3 region: CSARVSGSQETQYF. CDR3 coding DNA: TGCAGTGCTAGAGTCTCAGGGTCTCAAGAGACCCAGTACTTC.

The CDR3 coding sequence is TGCAGTGCTGACAGAAGCTGGGATCTAGGGCAGCCTCTTTACGAGCAGTACTTC. This gives the protein CSADRSWDLGQPLYEQYF. The chain recombines TRBV20-1 with TRBJ2-7; D is perhaps TRBD1 (5 bases). The CDR3 consists of 18 residues. The germline V gene encodes CDR1 DFQATT and CDR2 SNEGSKA (reference sequence). V lost 5 bases, J lost 4 bases, and 30 bases lay in between.

This clonotype was detected only a few times. The V call is TRBV6-1, the J call TRBJ1-5, with 10 bases matching TRBD1. The CDR3 spans 15 residues. With V trimmed by 6 bases and J by 7 bases, 9 bases remained unmatched. Germline V gene sequence: CDR1 MNHNS, CDR2 SASEGT. The CDR3: CASRLLRQGAQPQHF. CDR3 coding DNA: TGTGCCAGCAGGCTACTCCGACAGGGGGCCCAGCCCCAGCATTTT.

This sequence joins TRBV27 and TRBJ2-7; possibly TRBD2 for D (6 bases). The CDR3 extends over 15 amino acids. Germline V gives CDR1 MNHEY, CDR2 SMNVEV (reference sequence). V was shortened by 10 bases and J by 1 base, with 20 bases between the two germline ends. The CDR3 sequence is CATSRAGSKSYEQYF. CDR3 DNA sequence: TGTGCCACCTCAAGGGCCGGGAGTAAGTCCTACGAGCAGTACTTC.

CDR3 sequence reads: CASSLRKGSYEQYF. Here the CDR3 DNA reads TGCGCCAGCAGCTTGAGAAAGGGGAGCTACGAGCAGTACTTC. The gene calls are TRBV5-1 and TRBJ2-7; perhaps D is TRBD1 or TRBD2 (5 bases each). This CDR3 is built from 14 residues. Trimming pared 1 base from V and 3 bases from J, leaving 11 bases between. Germline V gene sequence: CDR1 SGHRS, CDR2 YFSETQ.

The chain has TRBV20-1 and TRBJ2-7; 10 nucleotides agree with TRBD2. The CDR3 runs to 15 residues. Germline lookup yields CDR1 DFQATT and CDR2 SNEGSKA (reference sequence). V dropped 0 bases and J dropped 4; count of bases not matched to a gene: 6. The CDR3 nucleotides are TGCAGTGCTAGAGAATCGCTAGCGGGAGATTACGAGCAGTACTTC. This encodes CSARESLAGDYEQYF.

This rearrangement joins TRBV6-5 to TRBJ2-5; the D is unclear. The CDR3 covers 12 residues. Germline V gene sequence: CDR1 MNHEY, CDR2 SVGAGI. V gave up 2 bases and J gave up 4 bases, with 5 bases separating them. This chain's CDR3 is CASSYAGETQYF. DNA of the CDR3: TGTGCCAGCAGTTACGCCGGAGAGACCCAGTACTTC.

The V gene is TRBV19, the J gene TRBJ2-5; D possibly corresponds to TRBD2 (5 bases). Deletions cut 2 bases from V and 2 bases from J, with 12 bases between. The CDR3 has 15 amino acids. Germline CDR1 LNHDA, CDR2 SQIVND (reference sequence). CDR3 sequence (DNA): TGTGCCAGTAGTATAAACGGGATGTTACAAGAGACCCAGTACTTC. This sequence encodes CASSINGMLQETQYF.

V gene TRBV20-1 combines with J gene TRBJ2-5, with TRBD1 identical over 12 bases. The trim removed 4 bases at V and 5 bases at J, leaving 14 bases unmatched. The CDR3 runs to 17 residues. From germline, CDR1 is DFQATT and CDR2 SNEGSKA (reference sequence). The CDR3 region has the DNA TGCAGTGCTACCGGATCCCCCGGGACAGGGGGCGGCGAGACCCAGTACTTC. It is translated as CSATGSPGTGGGETQYF.

The chain recombines TRBV6-2 or TRBV6-3 with TRBJ1-1; no definite D call. The CDR3 sequence is 12 residues long. Germline CDR1 and CDR2: MNHEY and SVGEGT. V lost 7 bases and J 1 base, leaving 7 bases between the germline ends. CDR3 sequence: CASTERNTEAFF. The CDR3 coding sequence is TGTGCCAGCACCGAGCGGAACACTGAAGCTTTCTTT.

This clonotype has a single count. The V call is TRBV19, the J call TRBJ2-3; 10 positions agree with TRBD1. CDR1 LNHDA and CDR2 SQIVND come from the germline V gene (reference sequence). The CDR3 is 15 residues long. The junction had 6 bases not matched to a gene; V was cut back by 8 bases and J by 1 base. The CDR3 DNA follows: TGTGCCAGTCGGAGACAGGGGGCGGGCACAGATACGCAGTATTTT. Encoded protein: CASRRQGAGTDTQYF.

This clonotype was detected a few times. The V gene is TRBV20-1, the J gene TRBJ2-3; a possible D gene is TRBD1 (6 bases). The CDR3 has 14 amino acids. V gave up 5 bases and J gave up 3 bases, with 15 bases separating them. CDR1 DFQATT and CDR2 SNEGSKA come from the germline V gene (reference sequence). CDR3 residues: CSAGRDTETDTQYF. The CDR3 DNA reads as TGCAGTGCTGGCCGGGACACCGAAACAGATACGCAGTATTTT.

This chain joins TRBV20-1 and TRBJ2-5; possible D gene TRBD2, 5 bases. From germline, CDR1 is DFQATT and CDR2 SNEGSKA (reference sequence). Trimming removed 2 bases from V and 7 bases from J, with 11 bases in between. There are 12 residues in the CDR3. This CDR3 is CSARSPLATQYF. The CDR3 DNA reads as TGCAGTGCTAGATCTCCTCTAGCGACCCAGTACTTC.

The chain couples TRBV19 to TRBJ2-1; 11 bases fit TRBD2. This CDR3 is built from 14 residues. The V segment lost 5 bases and the J segment 9 bases; nucleotides outside the gene matches: 6. Germline lookup yields CDR1 LNHDA and CDR2 SQIVND (reference sequence). DNA for the CDR3: TGTGCCAGTAGTTTTAGCGGGAGGGCCTTTGAGCAGTTCTTC. Amino acids: CASSFSGRAFEQFF. The full variable domain, with the rest looked up from reference TRBV19 and TRBJ2-1, is DGGITQSPKYLFRKEGQNVTLSCEQNLNHDAMYWYRQDPGQGLRLIYYSQIVNDFQKGDIAEGYSVSREKKESFPLTVTSAQKNPTAFYLCASSFSGRAFEQFFGPGTRLTVL.

This chain links TRBV19 with TRBJ1-1; weak D call: TRBD1 (5 bases). V was shortened by 4 bases and J by 1 base, with 10 bases between the two germline ends. Germline lookup yields CDR1 LNHDA and CDR2 SQIVND (reference sequence). The CDR3 loop spans 14 amino acids. CDR3: CASSKGRENTEAFF. The CDR3 bases are TGTGCCAGTAGTAAGGGACGGGAGAACACTGAAGCTTTCTTT.

This chain links TRBV12-3 or TRBV12-4 with TRBJ1-5; the D gene is possibly TRBD1 (6 bases). With 2 bases removed from V and 5 bases from J, the gap between germline ends came to 10 bases. The CDR3 runs 14 residues. CDR3: CASSLLGAYQPQHF. In DNA, the CDR3 is TGTGCCAGCAGTTTATTGGGGGCCTATCAGCCCCAGCATTTT.

Of note for this clonotype: One end of the junction does not line up with germline, which may come from a read error. The chain uses TRBV10-3 and TRBJ2-1; 12 bases map to TRBD2. Germline V lookup: CDR1 ENHRY, CDR2 SYGVKD. The length of the CDR3 is 16 residues. The CDR3 loop reads CAISESLAGGGNEQFF. As DNA, the CDR3 is TGTGCCATCAGCGAGTCACTAGCGGGAGGTGGTAATGAGCAGTTCTTC.

The chain employs TRBV19 and TRBJ1-5, with a possible D match to TRBD1 (6 bases). V was pared by 9 bases and J by 1 base, with 16 bases between. The CDR3 length is 15 residues. The V gene's germline CDR1 is LNHDA and CDR2 SQIVND (reference sequence). In DNA, the CDR3 is TGTGCCAGCTCCCGAGGGGGGTCGAGCAATCAGCCCCAGCATTTT. Encoded protein: CASSRGGSSNQPQHF.

This clonotype was recorded a few times. The rearrangement links TRBV24-1 to TRBJ2-2, with D possibly matching TRBD1 (5 bases). The V gene lost 7 bases and the J gene lost 0 bases, with 8 bases spanning the gap. Germline V gene data show CDR1 as KGHDR and CDR2 as SFDVKD. The CDR3 has 14 amino acids. CDR3 DNA sequence: TGTGCCACCAGACAGGACGCGAACACCGGGGAGCTGTTTTTT. Protein sequence: CATRQDANTGELFF.

The V call is TRBV14, the J call TRBJ2-5; D call uncertain. This CDR3 has 11 residues. V was pared by 2 bases and J by 9 bases, with 7 bases between. CDR1 is SGHDN, CDR2 FVKESK, per germline. The CDR3 region has the DNA TGTGCCAGCAGCCAATTTACGGCCCAGTACTTC. This translates into CASSQFTAQYF.

This clonotype was seen only once. V usage is TRBV19 and J usage is TRBJ1-4; 7 nucleotides align to TRBD1. The germline V gene has CDR1 LNHDA and CDR2 SQIVND (reference sequence). V dropped 5 bases and J dropped 2; count of bases not matched to a gene: 2. The CDR3 totals 14 residues. The CDR3 here is CASSPTGTNEKLFF. The DNA for the CDR3 is TGTGCCAGTAGTCCGACAGGGACTAATGAAAAACTGTTTTTT.

The V gene is TRBV29-1, the J gene TRBJ1-1, with 12 bases that match TRBD1. V gave up 7 bases and J gave up 6 bases; unmatched junction bases: 3. CDR1 and CDR2 from the germline V gene are SQVTM and ANQGSEA. CDR3 size: 12 residues. CDR3: CSGGQGAAEAFF. The CDR3, as DNA: TGCAGCGGGGGACAGGGGGCGGCTGAAGCTTTCTTT.

The genes are TRBV7-2 and TRBJ2-3; D remains ambiguous. This CDR3 region has 12 residues. Germline CDR1 is SGHTA and CDR2 is FQGNSA. V was trimmed by 6 bases and J by 4 bases, leaving 8 bases between them. DNA for the CDR3: TGTGCCAGCAGGCGAATGTCAGATACGCAGTATTTT. Translated, it gives CASRRMSDTQYF.

This chain joins TRBV6-5 and TRBJ1-1, with D uncertain. CDR1 and CDR2 (germline): MNHEY, SVGAGI. The germline V and J ends were trimmed by 2 bases and 1 base, with 14 bases remaining between them. The CDR3 runs to 16 residues. This chain's CDR3 is CASSYLVGSPNTEAFF. CDR3 nucleotides: TGTGCCAGCAGTTACCTTGTCGGGTCTCCGAACACTGAAGCTTTCTTT.

This chain joins TRBV7-2 and TRBJ2-2, with D hard to call. Trimming removed 1 base at V and 5 bases at J, with 8 bases between. Looked up from germline, CDR1 is SGHTA and CDR2 is FQGNSA. The CDR3 runs 14 residues. In nucleotides, the CDR3 is TGTGCCAGCAGCTTAGTCCTTCGAACCGGGGAGCTGTTTTTT. Translated: CASSLVLRTGELFF.

The chain recombines TRBV9 with TRBJ1-6, with D unresolved. This CDR3 spans 23 amino acids. Germline CDR1 reads SGDLS; CDR2 reads YYNGEE. The germline V and J ends were trimmed by 0 bases and 0 bases, with 28 bases remaining between them. CDR3 sequence: CASSVVPRLTRRTLGSYNSPLHF. The CDR3 DNA sequence: TGTGCCAGCAGCGTAGTACCCCGCCTGACAAGGAGGACGCTGGGCTCCTATAATTCACCCCTCCACTTT.

The chain combines TRBV12-3 or TRBV12-4 with TRBJ1-1, with D possibly matching TRBD1 (6 bases). The CDR3 length is 14 residues. V was trimmed by 6 bases and J by 3 bases, leaving 14 bases between them. This CDR3 reads CASRPQGSHTEAFF. The CDR3 region has the DNA TGTGCCAGCAGGCCTCAGGGGTCGCACACTGAAGCTTTCTTT.

The chain combines TRBV2 with TRBJ2-5, with TRBD2 matching over 15 bases. V shed 6 bases, J shed 3 bases, and the junction held 2 bases outside the gene matches. Germline V CDR1 and CDR2: SNHLY, FYNNEI. The CDR3 covers 15 residues. The CDR3 reads CASSGLAGGEETQYF. As DNA, the CDR3 is TGTGCCAGCAGCGGACTAGCGGGAGGGGAAGAGACCCAGTACTTC.

The gene calls are TRBV20-1 and TRBJ2-3, with 9 bases matching TRBD2. CDR1 and CDR2 from the germline V gene are DFQATT and SNEGSKA (reference sequence). The V segment lost 5 bases and the J segment 5 bases; nucleotides outside the gene matches: 11. The CDR3 extends over 15 amino acids. In DNA form, the CDR3 reads TGCAGTGCTTTGACTAGCGGAAACATGGGAGATACGCAGTATTTT. It translates to CSALTSGNMGDTQYF.

This clonotype was detected a few times. The J gene is TRBJ2-3, the V gene TRBV6-1, with 10 bases matching TRBD2. Trimming took 1 base from V and 4 from J; bases not matched to a gene: 2. The germline gives CDR1 MNHNS, CDR2 SASEGT. The CDR3 extends over 15 amino acids. CDR3 DNA sequence: TGTGCCAGCAGTGAAGAAGCGGGAGGGCCAGATACGCAGTATTTT. Its protein is CASSEEAGGPDTQYF.